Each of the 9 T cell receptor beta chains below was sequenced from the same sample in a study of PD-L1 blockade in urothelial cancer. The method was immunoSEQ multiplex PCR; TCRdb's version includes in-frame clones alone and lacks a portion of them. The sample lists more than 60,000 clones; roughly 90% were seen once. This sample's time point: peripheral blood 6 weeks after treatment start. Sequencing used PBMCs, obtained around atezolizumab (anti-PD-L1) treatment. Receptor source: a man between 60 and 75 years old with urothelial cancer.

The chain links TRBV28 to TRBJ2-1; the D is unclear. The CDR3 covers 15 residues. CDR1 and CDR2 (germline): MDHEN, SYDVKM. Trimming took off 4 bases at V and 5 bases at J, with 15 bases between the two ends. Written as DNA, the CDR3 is TGTGCCAGCAGTTCGAGTCTCGACTCTGACAATGAGCAGTTCTTC. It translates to CASSSSLDSDNEQFF.

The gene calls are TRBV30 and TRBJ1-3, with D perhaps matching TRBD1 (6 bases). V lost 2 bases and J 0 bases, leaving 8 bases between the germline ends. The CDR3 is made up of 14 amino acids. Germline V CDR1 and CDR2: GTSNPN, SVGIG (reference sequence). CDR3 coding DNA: TGTGCCTGGAGTTGGGGGCCCTCTGGAAACACCATATATTTT. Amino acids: CAWSWGPSGNTIYF. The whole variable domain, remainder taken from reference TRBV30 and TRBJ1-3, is SQTIHQWPATLVQPVGSPLSLECTVEGTSNPNLYWYRQAAGRGLQLLFYSVGIGQISSEVPQNLSASRPQDRQFILSSKKLLLSDSGFYLCAWSWGPSGNTIYFGEGSWLTVV.

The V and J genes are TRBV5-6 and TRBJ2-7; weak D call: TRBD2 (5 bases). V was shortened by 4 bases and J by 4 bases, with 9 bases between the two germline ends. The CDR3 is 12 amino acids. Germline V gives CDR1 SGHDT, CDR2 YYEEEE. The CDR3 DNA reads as TGTGCCAGCAGCCGGGGAGCGTACGAGCAGTACTTC. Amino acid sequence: CASSRGAYEQYF.

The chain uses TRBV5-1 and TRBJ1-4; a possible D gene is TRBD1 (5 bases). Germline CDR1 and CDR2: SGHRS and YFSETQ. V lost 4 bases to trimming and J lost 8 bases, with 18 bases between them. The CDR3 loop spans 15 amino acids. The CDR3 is CASSKTATEGEKLFF. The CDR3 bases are TGCGCCAGCAGCAAGACAGCCACAGAAGGCGAAAAACTGTTTTTT.

Written as DNA, the CDR3 is TGCGCCAGCCGACCGGGTATCGGGGACACCATATATTTT. Its protein is CASRPGIGDTIYF. This sequence joins TRBV5-1 and TRBJ1-3; D not certain. The CDR3 spans 13 residues. Trimming left V 7 bases short and J 8 bases short, with 16 bases between. In germline, CDR1 is SGHRS, CDR2 YFSETQ. The full variable domain, its missing parts supplied by reference TRBV5-1 and TRBJ1-3, is KAGVTQTPRYLIKTRGQQVTLSCSPISGHRSVSWYQQTPGQGLQFLFEYFSETQRNKGNFPGRFSGRQFSNSRSEMNVSTLELGDSALYLCASRPGIGDTIYFGEGSWLTVV.

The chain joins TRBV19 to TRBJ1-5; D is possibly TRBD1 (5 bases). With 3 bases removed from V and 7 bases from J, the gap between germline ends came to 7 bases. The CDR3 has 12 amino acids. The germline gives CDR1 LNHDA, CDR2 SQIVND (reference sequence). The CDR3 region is CASSIGGQPQHF. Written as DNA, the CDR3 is TGTGCCAGTAGTATTGGGGGGCAGCCCCAGCATTTT. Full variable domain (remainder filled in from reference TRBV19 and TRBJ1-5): DGGITQSPKYLFRKEGQNVTLSCEQNLNHDAMYWYRQDPGQGLRLIYYSQIVNDFQKGDIAEGYSVSREKKESFPLTVTSAQKNPTAFYLCASSIGGQPQHFGDGTRLSIL.

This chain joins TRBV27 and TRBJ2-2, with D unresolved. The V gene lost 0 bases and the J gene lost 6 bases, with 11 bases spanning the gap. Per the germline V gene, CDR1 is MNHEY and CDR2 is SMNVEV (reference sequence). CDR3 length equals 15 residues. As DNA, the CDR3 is TGTGCCAGCAGTTTATCCTTCGGGTTGGCCGGGGAGCTGTTTTTT. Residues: CASSLSFGLAGELFF.

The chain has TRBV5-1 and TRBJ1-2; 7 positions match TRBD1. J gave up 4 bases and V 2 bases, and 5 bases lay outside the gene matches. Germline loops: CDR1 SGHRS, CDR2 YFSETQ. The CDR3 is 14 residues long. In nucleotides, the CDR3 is TGCGCCAGCAGCTTAAGGGGGCCTGGCTATGGCTACACCTTC. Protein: CASSLRGPGYGYTF.

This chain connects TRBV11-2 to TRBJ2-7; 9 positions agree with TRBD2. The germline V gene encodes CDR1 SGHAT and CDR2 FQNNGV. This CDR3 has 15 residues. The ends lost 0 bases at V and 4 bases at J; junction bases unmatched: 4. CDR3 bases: TGTGCCAGCAGCTTAGAGGCTAGCGGGACTTACGAGCAGTACTTC. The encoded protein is CASSLEASGTYEQYF.